This T cell receptor beta chain comes out of a study of cytomegalovirus exposure and HLA in healthy donors. Study results and limitations: From TCR beta sequences, most subjects' HLA-A and HLA-B alleles were reportedly predicted accurately. A later look showed TCR association rates differing by HLA locus, highest for DRB1 and lowest for HLA-C. A later analysis linked a missense variant in DCLRE1C to the trimming of TCR beta V and J genes. Within a later analysis, the majority of CMV-associated TCR beta chains appeared HLA-restricted.

With 60 Vbeta and 13 Jbeta primers, the PCR was carried out. The method was immunoSEQ multiplex PCR; TCRdb's version includes in-frame clones alone and lacks a portion of them. Found here are roughly 71,000 clones, around four fifths of them singletons; the top ten hold around 3%. This CDR3 spans 17 amino acids. Germline trimming cut 4 bases from V and 0 bases from J; bases unmatched to any gene: 7. Germline CDR1 ENHRY, CDR2 SYGVKD. As for this clone: Its target is not known.

The sequence was obtained from a girl between 5 and 17 years old in good health and CMV-seropositive. The J gene is TRBJ2-7, the V gene TRBV10-3, with 12 bases lining up with TRBD2. The specimen sequenced was PBMCs. CDR3 region: CAISARTSGTGSYEQYF. Here the CDR3 DNA reads TGTGCCATCAGTGCCCGGACTAGCGGGACGGGCTCCTACGAGCAGTACTTC.